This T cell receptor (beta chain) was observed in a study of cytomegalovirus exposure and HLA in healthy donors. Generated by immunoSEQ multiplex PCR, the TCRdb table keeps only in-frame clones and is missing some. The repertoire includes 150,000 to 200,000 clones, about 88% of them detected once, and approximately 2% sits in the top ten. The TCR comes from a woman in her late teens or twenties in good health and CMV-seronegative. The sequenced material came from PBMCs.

CDR3 nucleotides: TGTGCCAGCATACTAGCGGGTAATACGCAGTATTTT. Protein product: CASILAGNTQYF. This chain links TRBV2 with TRBJ2-3; 9 bases match TRBD2. V shed 7 bases, J shed 7 bases, and the junction held 3 bases outside the gene matches. The CDR3 has 12 residues. Germline V CDR1 and CDR2: SNHLY, FYNNEI.